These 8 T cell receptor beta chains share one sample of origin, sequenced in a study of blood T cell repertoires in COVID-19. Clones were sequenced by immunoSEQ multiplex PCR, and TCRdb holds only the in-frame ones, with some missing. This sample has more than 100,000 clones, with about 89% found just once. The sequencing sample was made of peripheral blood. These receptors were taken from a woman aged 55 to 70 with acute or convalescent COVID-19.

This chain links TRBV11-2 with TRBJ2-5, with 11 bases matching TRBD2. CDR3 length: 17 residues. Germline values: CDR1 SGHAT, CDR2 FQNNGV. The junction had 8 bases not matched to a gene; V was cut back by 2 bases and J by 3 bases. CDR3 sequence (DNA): TGTGCCAGCAGCTTACGAATTAGCGGGAGGGAAGAAGAGACCCAGTACTTC. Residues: CASSLRISGREEETQYF.

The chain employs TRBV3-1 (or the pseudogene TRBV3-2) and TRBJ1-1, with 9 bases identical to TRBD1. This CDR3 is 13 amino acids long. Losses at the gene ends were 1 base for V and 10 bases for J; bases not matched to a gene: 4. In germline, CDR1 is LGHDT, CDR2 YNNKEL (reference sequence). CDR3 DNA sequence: TGTGCCAGCAGCCAAGGACCGGGACAGGGAGCTTTCTTT. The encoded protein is CASSQGPGQGAFF.

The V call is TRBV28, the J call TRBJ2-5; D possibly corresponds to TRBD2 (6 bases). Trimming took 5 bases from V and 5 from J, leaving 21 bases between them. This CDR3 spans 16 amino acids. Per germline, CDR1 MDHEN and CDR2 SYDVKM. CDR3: CASSAGGRAKTETQYF. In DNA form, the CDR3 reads TGTGCCAGCAGTGCCGGGGGTAGGGCCAAAACGGAGACCCAGTACTTC.

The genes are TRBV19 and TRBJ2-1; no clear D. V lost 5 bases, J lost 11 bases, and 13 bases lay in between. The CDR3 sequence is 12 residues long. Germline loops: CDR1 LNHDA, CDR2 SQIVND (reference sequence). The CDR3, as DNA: TGTGCCAGTAGTCCGAGCGAGAGTAAGCAGTTCTTC. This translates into CASSPSESKQFF.

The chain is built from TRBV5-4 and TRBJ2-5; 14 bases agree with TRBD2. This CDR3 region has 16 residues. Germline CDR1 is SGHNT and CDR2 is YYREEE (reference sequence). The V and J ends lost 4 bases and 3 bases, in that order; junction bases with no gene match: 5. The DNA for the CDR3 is TGTGCCAGCAGCAGGGGACTAGCGGGAGTCGAAGAGACCCAGTACTTC. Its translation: CASSRGLAGVEETQYF.

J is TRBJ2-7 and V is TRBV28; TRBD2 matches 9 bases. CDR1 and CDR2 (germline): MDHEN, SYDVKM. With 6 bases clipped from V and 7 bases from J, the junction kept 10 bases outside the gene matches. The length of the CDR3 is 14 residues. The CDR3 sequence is CASRPPGLAREQYF. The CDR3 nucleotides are TGTGCCAGCAGACCTCCGGGACTAGCTCGGGAGCAGTACTTC.

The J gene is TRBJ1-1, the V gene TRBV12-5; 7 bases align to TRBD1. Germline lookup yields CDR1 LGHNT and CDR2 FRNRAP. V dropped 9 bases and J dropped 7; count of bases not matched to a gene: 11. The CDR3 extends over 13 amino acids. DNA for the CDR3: TGTGCTAGCTCGGACAGGTTATCGGGTGAAGCTTTCTTT. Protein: CASSDRLSGEAFF.

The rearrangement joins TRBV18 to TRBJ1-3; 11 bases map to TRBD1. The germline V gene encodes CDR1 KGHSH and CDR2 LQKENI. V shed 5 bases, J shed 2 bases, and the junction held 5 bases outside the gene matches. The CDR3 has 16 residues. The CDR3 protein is CASSSPGQGAGNTIYF. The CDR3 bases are TGTGCCAGCTCATCCCCGGGACAGGGGGCTGGAAACACCATATATTTT. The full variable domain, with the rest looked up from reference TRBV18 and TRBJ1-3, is NAGVMQNPRHLVRRRGQEARLRCSPMKGHSHVYWYRQLPEEGLKFMVYLQKENIIDESGMPKERFSAEFPKEGPSILRIQQVVRGDSAAYFCASSSPGQGAGNTIYFGEGSWLTVV.